This passage covers 5 T cell receptor beta chains from one sample sequenced in a study of blood T cell repertoires in COVID-19. The protocol was immunoSEQ multiplex PCR, while the TCRdb copy is restricted to in-frame clones and leaves out a portion. This sample has about 290,000 clones, with around four fifths found just once. Material for sequencing was peripheral blood. These TCRs come from a woman between 50 and 59 years old with active or convalescent COVID-19.

The chain couples TRBV5-1 to TRBJ2-5, with 12 bases matching TRBD2. CDR1 is SGHRS and CDR2 is YFSETQ in the germline V gene. V lost 3 bases and J lost 7; bases outside the gene matches: 7. CDR3 length: 15 residues. As DNA, the CDR3 is TGCGCCAGCAGCTGGCGACTAGCGGGAGACCGGACCCAGTACTTC. Encoded protein: CASSWRLAGDRTQYF.

V usage is TRBV1 and J usage is TRBJ2-5; the table's TRBD2 call for D was not verified on the DNA. TRBV1 corresponds to a pseudogene. The CDR3 is 18 residues long. CDR3 sequence: CTSSQGTSGRRGQETQYF. CDR3 in DNA: TGCACCAGCAGCCAAGGGACTAGCGGGAGAAGGGGGCAAGAGACCCAGTACTTC.

The V call is TRBV10-3, the J call TRBJ2-1; 7 bases map to TRBD1. In germline, CDR1 is ENHRY, CDR2 SYGVKD. The V and J ends lost 10 bases and 2 bases, in that order; junction bases with no gene match: 5. The CDR3 has 13 residues. As DNA, the CDR3 is TGTGCCACCGCCGGGACAGCCTACAATGAGCAGTTCTTC. Translation: CATAGTAYNEQFF.

The V call is TRBV5-1, the J call TRBJ2-5, with D tentatively TRBD2 (6 bases). The germline V gene encodes CDR1 SGHRS and CDR2 YFSETQ. CDR3 length: 15 amino acids. The ends were cut back, 0 bases at V and 5 bases at J, with 14 bases in the middle. The CDR3 DNA follows: TGCGCCAGCAGCTTGGCAGGGACTTCGTGGGAGACCCAGTACTTC. This sequence encodes CASSLAGTSWETQYF. Supplemented by reference TRBV5-1 and TRBJ2-5, the full variable domain reads KAGVTQTPRYLIKTRGQQVTLSCSPISGHRSVSWYQQTPGQGLQFLFEYFSETQRNKGNFPGRFSGRQFSNSRSEMNVSTLELGDSALYLCASSLAGTSWETQYFGPGTRLLVL.

The chain combines TRBV3-1 (or the pseudogene TRBV3-2) with TRBJ2-2, with 9 bases fitting TRBD2. CDR1 LGHDT and CDR2 YNNKEL come from the germline V gene (reference sequence). This CDR3 spans 17 amino acids. V was clipped by 0 bases and J by 4 bases; unmatched bases: 6. This CDR3 is CASSQDGELAGTGELFF. DNA for the CDR3: TGTGCCAGCAGCCAAGATGGAGAACTAGCGGGCACCGGGGAGCTGTTTTTT.